This T cell receptor (beta chain) was identified in a study of blood T cell repertoires in COVID-19. Study-level background: Specimens from acute and convalescent COVID-19 originated in the United States, Italy and Spain. PBMCs, B-cell-depleted T cells, or T cells provided the cDNA or gDNA that made up the material.

V was pared by 0 bases and J by 1 base, with 7 bases between. This CDR3 is 14 amino acids long. Germline V lookup: CDR1 SGHRS, CDR2 YFSETQ. In the source study's methods: For nucleated cells, counts were estimated from reference gene primer amplification. Data came from immunoSEQ multiplex PCR; TCRdb stores just in-frame clones and leaves some out. V, J and clone size derive from that table, while D and trimming were established from the DNA sequence. The table has about 290,000 clones, approximately 86% seen once; the top ten hold approximately 3.8%. The origin of this receptor is a woman in her forties or fifties with active or convalescent COVID-19. The genes are TRBV5-1 and TRBJ2-5, with a possible D match to TRBD1 (6 bases). The sample comprised peripheral blood. CDR3 loop: CASSLADSQETQYF. The CDR3 DNA is TGCGCCAGCAGCTTGGCGGACAGCCAAGAGACCCAGTACTTC.